This entry lists 26 T cell receptor beta chains sequenced from one sample in a study of T cells after posttransplantation cyclophosphamide. Sequenced by immunoSEQ multiplex PCR; TCRdb stores in-frame clones only, minus some. The record shows 20,000 to 25,000 clones for this sample, with no singletons present. The sequencing input was PBMCs. The receptors derive from a woman between 50 and 59 years old in good health, CMV-negative, and a related stem cell transplant donor.

This clone was counted many times. This chain links TRBV5-1 with TRBJ2-3; maybe TRBD1 (5 bases). The CDR3 length is 14 residues. In germline, CDR1 is SGHRS, CDR2 YFSETQ. V was pared by 2 bases and J by 2 bases, with 9 bases between. CDR3 protein: CASSLGQTTDTQYF. In DNA, the CDR3 is TGCGCCAGCAGCTTAGGACAAACCACAGATACGCAGTATTTT.

Many counts were recorded for this clone. J is TRBJ1-5 and V is TRBV25-1; no clear D. The CDR3 runs to 13 residues. Germline CDR1 reads MGHDK; CDR2 reads SYGVNS. The V gene lost 3 bases and the J gene lost 1 base, with 4 bases spanning the gap. CDR3: CASSDRSNQPQHF. As DNA, the CDR3 is TGTGCCAGCAGTGACAGAAGCAATCAGCCCCAGCATTTT.

At least ten counts were recorded for this clone. The rearrangement links TRBV5-1 to TRBJ2-5; 10 bases match TRBD2. Per the germline V gene, CDR1 is SGHRS and CDR2 is YFSETQ. V lost 2 bases to trimming and J lost 3 bases; unmatched junction nucleotides: 7. The CDR3 is 16 residues long. This CDR3 is CASSLVLLAGEETQYF. The CDR3 coding sequence is TGCGCCAGCAGCTTAGTGCTCCTAGCGGGAGAAGAGACCCAGTACTTC.

This clone was found many times. The V gene is TRBV18, the J gene TRBJ1-5; the match to TRBD1 covers 8 bases. Germline values: CDR1 KGHSH, CDR2 LQKENI. Trimming removed 6 bases from V and 3 bases from J; junction bases left unmatched: 7. This CDR3 region has 15 residues. The CDR3 loop reads CASSMMDRVNQPQHF. In DNA form, the CDR3 reads TGTGCCAGCTCCATGATGGACAGGGTCAATCAGCCCCAGCATTTT.

The sample holds many counts of this clone. The chain is built from TRBV18 and TRBJ1-2, with a tentative D call TRBD1 (5 bases). This CDR3 contains 14 residues. Germline CDR1 and CDR2: KGHSH and LQKENI. V lost 5 bases to trimming and J lost 7 bases, with 17 bases between them. CDR3 sequence: CASSSSQAFGGYTF. CDR3 in DNA: TGTGCCAGCTCATCGTCACAGGCGTTCGGTGGCTACACCTTC.

The table lists this clone with many counts. This CDR3 reads CASSLDRTGELFF. The CDR3 bases are TGTGCCAGCAGCTTAGATCGGACCGGGGAGCTGTTTTTT. The J gene is TRBJ2-2, the V gene TRBV11-2, with D unclear. This CDR3 spans 13 amino acids. The V end lost 0 bases, the J end lost 5 bases, and 4 bases lay between the germline ends. CDR1 and CDR2 (germline): SGHAT, FQNNGV. The whole variable domain, filled in from reference TRBV11-2 and TRBJ2-2, reads EAGVAQSPRYKIIEKRQSVAFWCNPISGHATLYWYQQILGQGPKLLIQFQNNGVVDDSQLPKDRFSAERLKGVDSTLKIQPAKLEDSAVYLCASSLDRTGELFFGEGSRLTVL.

There are many counts of this clone. The chain links TRBV28 to TRBJ1-3, with 7 positions matching TRBD1. J was trimmed by 4 bases and V by 6 bases; bases with no gene match: 6. The CDR3 totals 14 residues. Germline V gives CDR1 MDHEN, CDR2 SYDVKM. CDR3 region: CASSSGGLGNTIYF. The CDR3 DNA follows: TGTGCCAGCAGCTCAGGGGGGCTGGGAAACACCATATATTTT.

This clone was seen repeatedly, ten times or more. This chain connects TRBV19 to TRBJ1-5; D is unclear. In germline, CDR1 is LNHDA, CDR2 SQIVND (reference sequence). The length of the CDR3 is 14 residues. V shed 3 bases and J shed 5 bases, with 11 bases lying between them. CDR3 region: CASSILSRDQPQHF. Written as DNA, the CDR3 is TGTGCCAGTAGTATCTTGTCCCGAGATCAGCCCCAGCATTTT. The complete variable domain, with remaining parts taken from reference TRBV19 and TRBJ1-5, reads DGGITQSPKYLFRKEGQNVTLSCEQNLNHDAMYWYRQDPGQGLRLIYYSQIVNDFQKGDIAEGYSVSREKKESFPLTVTSAQKNPTAFYLCASSILSRDQPQHFGDGTRLSIL.

This sequence joins TRBV7-9 and TRBJ1-6, with 7 positions matching TRBD1. Germline loops: CDR1 SEHNR, CDR2 FQNEAQ (reference sequence). This CDR3 region has 16 residues. Trimming cost V 6 bases and J 5 bases; bases outside gene matches: 10. DNA of the CDR3: TGTGCCAGCAGGCAAGCCGGGACAGCGAATAATTCACCCCTCCACTTT. Its translation: CASRQAGTANNSPLHF.

This clone has ten or more counts. The chain has TRBV11-2 and TRBJ2-1, with a tentative D call TRBD2 (7 bases). V was shortened by 5 bases and J by 0 bases, with 20 bases between the two germline ends. Germline V gene sequence: CDR1 SGHAT, CDR2 FQNNGV. This CDR3 is 18 amino acids long. CDR3 sequence (DNA): TGTGCCAGCAGCCCAAATAGGGGGGGCCGTAGCTCCTACAATGAGCAGTTCTTC. It is translated as CASSPNRGGRSSYNEQFF.

This clone was seen many times. The chain couples TRBV29-1 to TRBJ2-1, with a possible D match to TRBD1 (6 bases). CDR1 and CDR2 (germline): SQVTM, ANQGSEA. This CDR3 contains 15 residues. The V end lost 0 bases, the J end lost 5 bases, and 14 bases lay between the germline ends. CDR3 region: CSVEDWGRNDNEQFF. As DNA, the CDR3 is TGCAGCGTTGAAGACTGGGGGCGTAACGACAATGAGCAGTTCTTC.

At least ten counts were recorded for this clone. The chain has TRBV27 and TRBJ1-1; D is perhaps TRBD1 (5 bases). Per germline, CDR1 MNHEY and CDR2 SMNVEV (reference sequence). This CDR3 region has 15 residues. The V end was cut by 7 bases, the J end by 5 bases, with 20 bases between. The CDR3 DNA is TGTGCCAGCACGATCCTGGGAGGAGGGGTTACTGAAGCTTTCTTT. Residues: CASTILGGGVTEAFF.

This clone was counted at least ten times. V gene TRBV19 combines with J gene TRBJ1-2; no firm D call. This CDR3 has 13 amino acids. V lost 3 bases and J lost 4, with 9 bases in between. Per the germline V gene, CDR1 is LNHDA and CDR2 is SQIVND (reference sequence). The CDR3 nucleotides read TGTGCCAGTAGTATTCTGTACTTCTATGGCTACACCTTC. This sequence encodes CASSILYFYGYTF.

This clone was observed at least ten times. The chain combines TRBV6-5 with TRBJ2-7, with 9 bases lining up with TRBD2. Trimming cost V 5 bases and J 3 bases; bases outside gene matches: 5. The CDR3 is 14 amino acids. Germline CDR1 reads MNHEY; CDR2 reads SVGAGI. This CDR3 reads CASSKTSGLYEQYF. CDR3 in DNA: TGTGCCAGCAGTAAGACTAGCGGTCTCTACGAGCAGTACTTC.

This clone has a count of ten or more. This rearrangement joins TRBV23-1 to TRBJ2-7, with D possibly matching TRBD1 (5 bases). TRBV23-1 is recorded as an ORF, its role being uncertain. The CDR3 is made up of 13 amino acids. V shed 2 bases and J shed 3 bases, with 8 bases lying between them. CDR3 region: CASSQPDSYEQYF. The CDR3 nucleotides read TGCGCCAGCAGTCAACCCGACAGCTACGAGCAGTACTTC.

There are many counts of this clone. This chain joins TRBV9 and TRBJ2-3, with TRBD2 matching 15 bases. This CDR3 is built from 19 residues. Trimming cost V 3 bases and J 2 bases; bases outside gene matches: 10. Per the germline V gene, CDR1 is SGDLS and CDR2 is YYNGEE. CDR3 sequence: CASSEPGLAGGQITDTQYF. The CDR3 DNA is TGTGCCAGCAGCGAGCCGGGACTAGCGGGGGGACAGATCACAGATACGCAGTATTTT.

This clone was recorded many times. This rearrangement joins TRBV27 to TRBJ2-1; no reliable D call. The V end was cut by 5 bases, the J end by 9 bases, with 8 bases between. The length of the CDR3 is 11 residues. Germline CDR1 reads MNHEY; CDR2 reads SMNVEV (reference sequence). The CDR3 spells CASSSRGEQFF. The CDR3 nucleotides read TGTGCCAGCAGTAGTCGCGGTGAGCAGTTCTTC.

This clone was found many times. It may be a read error: a sequence one base away is much more abundant. The chain has TRBV10-1 and TRBJ2-3, with 8 bases aligning to TRBD1. V lost 9 bases, J lost 6 bases, and 11 bases stayed unmatched. This CDR3 has 14 amino acids. Germline V gene sequence: CDR1 WNHNN, CDR2 SYGVQD (reference sequence). The CDR3 here is CARDDTGQADTQYF. Written as DNA, the CDR3 is TGCGCCAGGGATGATACGGGACAGGCGGATACGCAGTATTTT.

In this sample, this clone turned up many times. The CDR3 spells CASSQDSGEMSGEQYF. DNA of the CDR3: TGCGCCAGCAGCCAAGATTCGGGGGAGATGTCAGGCGAGCAGTACTTC. The chain links TRBV4-1 to TRBJ2-7; D might be TRBD2 (6 bases). The V end was cut by 0 bases, the J end by 6 bases, with 18 bases between. CDR3 length: 16 amino acids. CDR1 and CDR2 from the germline V gene are MGHRA and YSYEKL.

This clone occurred many times. The chain carries TRBV19 and TRBJ2-3; 10 positions match TRBD1. CDR1 is LNHDA and CDR2 is SQIVND in the germline V gene (reference sequence). V gave up 3 bases and J gave up 4 bases; unmatched junction bases: 4. There are 15 residues in the CDR3. The CDR3 here is CASSMGGTGADTQYF. DNA for the CDR3: TGTGCCAGTAGTATGGGGGGGACAGGGGCAGATACGCAGTATTTT.

At least ten counts were recorded for this clone. V usage is TRBV19 and J usage is TRBJ2-4; weak D call: TRBD2 (5 bases). The CDR3 length is 18 residues. Per the germline V gene, CDR1 is LNHDA and CDR2 is SQIVND (reference sequence). Deletions cut 3 bases from V and 0 bases from J, with 18 bases between. In DNA, the CDR3 is TGTGCCAGTAGTATCGTAGTCCGGCGAGGGCTAGCCAAAAACATTCAGTACTTC. Its translation: CASSIVVRRGLAKNIQYF.

This clone was picked up a small number of times. The chain combines TRBV30 with TRBJ2-7; 7 bases line up with TRBD2. This CDR3 contains 13 residues. From germline, CDR1 is GTSNPN and CDR2 SVGIG (reference sequence). J lost 5 bases, V lost 1 base, and 5 bases had no gene match. The CDR3 here is CAWSDGRKDEQYF. The CDR3 DNA reads as TGTGCCTGGAGTGACGGGAGGAAGGACGAGCAGTACTTC. Based on the CDR3 plus reference TRBV30 and TRBJ2-7, the full variable domain is SQTIHQWPATLVQPVGSPLSLECTVEGTSNPNLYWYRQAAGRGLQLLFYSVGIGQISSEVPQNLSASRPQDRQFILSSKKLLLSDSGFYLCAWSDGRKDEQYFGPGTRLTVT.

This clone has ten or more counts. This chain joins TRBV19 and TRBJ2-1; D is uncertain. The germline CDR1 and CDR2 sequences are LNHDA and SQIVND (reference sequence). This CDR3 has 12 residues. V was pared by 5 bases and J by 4 bases, with 6 bases between. The CDR3 protein is CASSPAYNEQFF. In DNA, the CDR3 is TGTGCCAGTAGTCCAGCGTACAATGAGCAGTTCTTC.

This clone came up many times. The rearrangement uses TRBV6-5 and TRBJ1-1, with TRBD1 matching over 9 bases. The J segment lost 1 base and the V segment lost 4 bases, leaving 4 bases of the junction unmatched. CDR1 is MNHEY, CDR2 SVGAGI, per germline. The CDR3 runs to 15 residues. The CDR3 DNA reads as TGTGCCAGCAGTTCCCCGGGACAGGGGAACACTGAAGCTTTCTTT. This gives the protein CASSSPGQGNTEAFF.

This clone was detected many times. The chain couples TRBV4-3 to TRBJ1-2, with D possibly TRBD1 on 5 matching bases. V dropped 4 bases and J dropped 2 bases, with 11 bases sitting between them. The CDR3 is made up of 14 amino acids. Per the germline V gene, CDR1 is LGHNA and CDR2 is YSLEER. The CDR3: CASSRGGVNYGYTF. CDR3 coding DNA: TGCGCCAGCAGCCGGGGGGGGGTAAACTATGGCTACACCTTC.

This clone occurred many times. This rearrangement joins TRBV27 to TRBJ2-1, with 10 bases that match TRBD2. Germline trimming cut 3 bases from V and 8 bases from J; bases unmatched to any gene: 7. This CDR3 contains 15 residues. Germline CDR1 reads MNHEY; CDR2 reads SMNVEV (reference sequence). This CDR3 is CASSFRLAGVYEQFF. CDR3 sequence (DNA): TGTGCCAGCAGTTTTCGGCTAGCGGGAGTGTATGAGCAGTTCTTC.